The next 32 T cell receptor beta chains were all read from a single sample in a study of T cells in Graves' hyperthyroidism and ophthalmopathy. Using RNA transcripts as the source, TCR beta CDR3 regions were amplified. The TCR CDR3 was amplified in a first-round RT-PCR using the HTBI primer set. A single record per CDR3 protein comes from TCRdb applying MiXCR to the multiplex PCR reads. In the table there are hundreds of thousands of distinct CDR3 sequences, 15% to 20% of which are singletons. The sample consisted of blood. All receptors derive from a middle-aged man with Graves' ophthalmopathy.

This chain joins TRBV10-3 and TRBJ2-3; 9 bases match TRBD2. Germline trimming cut 2 bases from V and 3 bases from J; bases unmatched to any gene: 3. Germline lookup yields CDR1 ENHRY and CDR2 SYGVKD. The CDR3 extends over 15 amino acids. This CDR3 reads CAISEPSGRTDTQYF. For the CDR3, the DNA is TGTGCCATCAGTGAGCCCAGCGGGAGGACAGATACGCAGTATTTT.

This clonotype was seen only a few times. The rearrangement uses TRBV28 and TRBJ2-1; 9 positions match TRBD1. Per the germline V gene, CDR1 is MDHEN and CDR2 is SYDVKM. Germline trimming cut 7 bases from V and 5 bases from J; bases unmatched to any gene: 9. The CDR3 contains 15 residues. The CDR3 is CASTETGGADNEQFF. The CDR3 DNA reads as TGTGCCAGCACCGAAACAGGGGGCGCAGACAATGAGCAGTTCTTC. The whole variable domain, remainder taken from reference TRBV28 and TRBJ2-1, is DVKVTQSSRYLVKRTGEKVFLECVQDMDHENMFWYRQDPGLGLRLIYFSYDVKMKEKGDIPEGYSVSREKKERFSLILESASTNQTSMYLCASTETGGADNEQFFGPGTRLTVL.

This clonotype has at least ten counts. The V and J genes are TRBV9 and TRBJ2-7; 10 positions match TRBD2. The CDR3 runs to 15 residues. From germline, CDR1 is SGDLS and CDR2 YYNGEE. Losses at the gene ends were 4 bases for V and 2 bases for J; bases not matched to a gene: 6. CDR3 region: CASSPASGGTYEQYF. The CDR3 DNA sequence: TGTGCCAGCAGCCCAGCTAGCGGGGGAACCTACGAGCAGTACTTC. The full variable domain, in which reference TRBV9 and TRBJ2-7 provide the parts outside the CDR3, is DSGVTQTPKHLITATGQRVTLRCSPRSGDLSVYWYQQSLDQGLQFLIQYYNGEERAKGNILERFSAQQFPDLHSELNLSSLELGDSALYFCASSPASGGTYEQYFGPGTRLTVT.

Only a few counts were recorded for this clonotype. This chain uses TRBV4-1 with TRBJ2-5; 15 nucleotides align to TRBD2. Germline V gene lookup returns CDR1 MGHRA and CDR2 YSYEKL. This CDR3 has 18 amino acids. Trimming removed 0 bases from V and 1 base from J; junction bases left unmatched: 3. The CDR3 DNA is TGCGCCAGCAGCCAAGATGTGGGACTAGCGGGGGGCCAAGAGACCCAGTACTTC. Translated, it gives CASSQDVGLAGGQETQYF.

This clonotype was observed many times. The chain is built from TRBV7-8 and TRBJ2-3; TRBD2 aligns across 8 bases. The CDR3 consists of 17 residues. Trimming cost V 4 bases and J 3 bases; bases outside gene matches: 12. CDR1 is SGHVS and CDR2 is FQNEAQ in the germline V gene. CDR3 in amino acids: CASSSLGTSGTTDTQYF. CDR3 nucleotides: TGTGCCAGCAGCTCCCTAGGCACTAGCGGAACAACAGATACGCAGTATTTT.

This clonotype was seen a few times. The chain uses TRBV29-1 and TRBJ1-2, with TRBD1 matching over 7 bases. J lost 7 bases, V lost 1 base, and 9 bases had no gene match. The CDR3 runs to 14 residues. Per germline, CDR1 SQVTM and CDR2 ANQGSEA. The CDR3 nucleotides are TGCAGCGTTGAAGCACCGGGACAGCTTGTTGGCTACACCTTC. Translation gives CSVEAPGQLVGYTF.

The V and J genes are TRBV6-1 and TRBJ2-7, with 7 bases fitting TRBD1. The CDR3 consists of 15 residues. Losses at the gene ends were 1 base for V and 3 bases for J; bases not matched to a gene: 6. The germline V gene encodes CDR1 MNHNS and CDR2 SASEGT. The CDR3: CASSEEGAGSYEQYF. CDR3 in DNA: TGTGCCAGCAGTGAAGAGGGGGCAGGGAGCTACGAGCAGTACTTC.

This chain links TRBV27 with TRBJ2-7; TRBD1 is a possible D gene (6 bases). CDR3 length equals 13 residues. V lost 2 bases to trimming and J lost 5 bases, with 10 bases between them. From germline, CDR1 is MNHEY and CDR2 SMNVEV (reference sequence). Written as DNA, the CDR3 is TGTGCCAGCAGTTTAAACAGGGCGCACGAGCAGTACTTC. Residues: CASSLNRAHEQYF.

This clonotype was counted many times. The chain employs TRBV11-2 and TRBJ2-1; TRBD2 matches at 10 bases. V lost 5 bases, J lost 7 bases, and 14 bases stayed unmatched. CDR1 and CDR2 from the germline V gene are SGHAT and FQNNGV. The CDR3 spans 17 residues. This chain's CDR3 is CASSPNTGTSAANEQFF. In DNA form, the CDR3 reads TGTGCCAGCAGCCCCAATACAGGGACTAGCGCTGCGAATGAGCAGTTCTTC.

The chain links TRBV5-1 to TRBJ2-7; 9 bases map to TRBD2. This CDR3 region has 14 residues. With V trimmed by 4 bases and J by 7 bases, 9 bases remained unmatched. CDR1 SGHRS and CDR2 YFSETQ come from the germline V gene. The chain's CDR3 is CASSTRTSASEQYF. The CDR3 DNA follows: TGCGCCAGCAGCACGAGGACTAGCGCCAGTGAGCAGTACTTC.

This clonotype was picked up a small number of times. V gene TRBV27 combines with J gene TRBJ1-5, with D unclear. V was trimmed by 5 bases and J by 6 bases, leaving 8 bases between them. Germline V gives CDR1 MNHEY, CDR2 SMNVEV (reference sequence). There are 12 residues in the CDR3. CDR3 sequence reads: CASSRSGQPQHF. The CDR3 bases are TGTGCCAGCAGTAGGTCCGGTCAGCCCCAGCATTTT.

This clonotype has more than one count but fewer than ten. This chain links TRBV7-9 with TRBJ2-1; D is unclear. Per germline, CDR1 SEHNR and CDR2 FQNEAQ (reference sequence). V was shortened by 5 bases and J by 4 bases, with 12 bases between the two germline ends. This CDR3 has 14 residues. CDR3 loop: CASSRIDGYNEQFF. The CDR3 DNA sequence: TGTGCCAGCAGCCGCATAGACGGTTACAATGAGCAGTTCTTC.

This clonotype came up a few times. This chain joins TRBV9 and TRBJ1-1, with TRBD1 matching 8 bases. V was pared by 0 bases and J by 0 bases, with 7 bases of the junction left unmatched. Germline V gene sequence: CDR1 SGDLS, CDR2 YYNGEE. CDR3 size: 17 residues. This CDR3 is CASSVDDRGPVNTEAFF. The CDR3 DNA reads TGTGCCAGCAGCGTAGATGACAGGGGACCTGTGAACACTGAAGCTTTCTTT.

This clonotype was observed a handful of times. The rearrangement joins TRBV11-3 to TRBJ2-5, with a possible D match to TRBD1 (6 bases). The CDR3 loop spans 13 amino acids. V shed 4 bases and J shed 4 bases, with 10 bases lying between them. CDR1 SGHNT and CDR2 YENEEA come from the germline V gene. The chain's CDR3 is CASSWGHAETQYF. Here the CDR3 DNA reads TGTGCCAGCAGCTGGGGACACGCAGAGACCCAGTACTTC.

This clonotype was seen at least ten times. The J gene is TRBJ2-1, the V gene TRBV20-1; 10 nucleotides line up with TRBD2. V lost 2 bases, J lost 7 bases, and 11 bases stayed unmatched. The germline V gene has CDR1 DFQATT and CDR2 SNEGSKA (reference sequence). The CDR3 has 16 residues. CDR3 in amino acids: CSARMASSGSKNEQFF. The CDR3 region has the DNA TGCAGTGCTAGAATGGCGTCTAGCGGGAGTAAGAATGAGCAGTTCTTC.

The chain combines TRBV29-1 with TRBJ1-3, with TRBD1 as a possible D gene (5 bases). The CDR3 has 13 residues. Germline CDR1 is SQVTM and CDR2 is ANQGSEA. V dropped 2 bases and J dropped 2 bases, with 7 bases sitting between them. CDR3 bases: TGCAGCGTTGAACAGGGAGCTGGAAACACCATATATTTT. Translation gives CSVEQGAGNTIYF.

The chain employs TRBV5-1 and TRBJ1-6; 9 bases map to TRBD1. Looked up from germline, CDR1 is SGHRS and CDR2 is YFSETQ. V was pared by 6 bases and J by 12 bases, with 10 bases of the junction left unmatched. The CDR3 totals 14 residues. The CDR3 loop is CASKAGTGNEPLHF. CDR3 in DNA: TGCGCCAGCAAAGCCGGGACAGGGAACGAACCCCTCCACTTT.

This clonotype came up many times. J is TRBJ2-5 and V is TRBV29-1; possibly TRBD1 or TRBD2 for D (6 bases each). The germline V gene has CDR1 SQVTM and CDR2 ANQGSEA. This CDR3 contains 15 residues. V lost 1 base and J lost 4, with 16 bases in between. The CDR3 DNA follows: TGCAGCGTTGAAGTACCGGGGGCGTCGAGAGAGACCCAGTACTTC. The encoded protein is CSVEVPGASRETQYF.

The sample holds many counts of this clonotype. This chain uses TRBV28 with TRBJ2-7, with 8 bases aligning to TRBD2. The length of the CDR3 is 19 residues. The germline gives CDR1 MDHEN, CDR2 SYDVKM. The J segment lost 7 bases and the V segment lost 6 bases, leaving 26 bases of the junction unmatched. Here the CDR3 DNA reads TGTGCCAGCAGACCCCACTGGGGGTCGGGAAGCGGGGGCGAGGTGGAGCAGTACTTC. Encoded protein: CASRPHWGSGSGGEVEQYF. Full variable domain (outside the CDR3, taken from reference TRBV28 and TRBJ2-7): DVKVTQSSRYLVKRTGEKVFLECVQDMDHENMFWYRQDPGLGLRLIYFSYDVKMKEKGDIPEGYSVSREKKERFSLILESASTNQTSMYLCASRPHWGSGSGGEVEQYFGPGTRLTVT.

J is TRBJ1-4 and V is TRBV20-1; 7 bases agree with TRBD1. CDR1 and CDR2 (germline): DFQATT, SNEGSKA (reference sequence). The CDR3 contains 13 residues. Losses at the gene ends were 5 bases for V and 3 bases for J; bases not matched to a gene: 3. The CDR3 sequence is CSALGTANEKLFF. The CDR3 coding sequence is TGCAGTGCTCTAGGGACAGCTAATGAAAAACTGTTTTTT.

This clonotype was recorded many times. The chain has TRBV28 and TRBJ2-1; TRBD1 or TRBD2 may be the D gene (5 bases each). Germline V CDR1 and CDR2: MDHEN, SYDVKM. The CDR3 has 14 amino acids. Trimming cost V 3 bases and J 5 bases, with 11 bases left between them. The CDR3 spells CASSFGGLNNEQFF. The DNA for the CDR3 is TGTGCCAGCAGTTTTGGGGGTCTAAACAATGAGCAGTTCTTC.

CDR3: CASSPPLGVDSNQPQHF. The CDR3 nucleotides read TGTGCCAGCAGCCCCCCCCTCGGGGTAGATAGCAATCAGCCCCAGCATTTT. V is TRBV7-9 and J is TRBJ1-5; D ambiguous. The germline gives CDR1 SEHNR, CDR2 FQNEAQ (reference sequence). The CDR3 loop spans 17 amino acids. The ends were cut back, 5 bases at V and 0 bases at J, with 17 bases in the middle.

The chain employs TRBV28 and TRBJ2-2; D call uncertain. The CDR3 runs 12 residues. The V gene lost 7 bases and the J gene lost 6 bases, with 9 bases spanning the gap. CDR1 is MDHEN and CDR2 is SYDVKM in the germline V gene. This chain's CDR3 is CASMGFAGELFF. The CDR3 nucleotides are TGTGCCAGCATGGGTTTCGCCGGGGAGCTGTTTTTT.

Of note for this clonotype: A much larger clone lies a single base off, so this may be a read error. V usage is TRBV12-3 or TRBV12-4 and J usage is TRBJ2-1; the match to TRBD2 covers 11 bases. With 6 bases clipped from V and 6 bases from J, the junction kept 10 bases outside the gene matches. The CDR3 is 16 residues long. CDR3: CASRGRGTSGPNEQFF. Written as DNA, the CDR3 is TGTGCCAGCAGGGGCCGGGGGACTAGCGGACCCAATGAGCAGTTCTTC.

The chain recombines TRBV6-9 with TRBJ2-1, with 8 bases lining up with TRBD2. The junction had 5 bases not matched to a gene; V was cut back by 4 bases and J by 3 bases. This CDR3 has 15 amino acids. Looked up from germline, CDR1 is MNHGY and CDR2 is SVAAGI. The DNA of the CDR3 is TGTGCCAGCAGTTGCGAACTAGCGGACTACAATGAGCAGTTCTTC. This sequence encodes CASSCELADYNEQFF.

This clonotype was seen at least ten times. This chain uses TRBV3-1 with TRBJ2-3; D uncertain. The V and J ends lost 1 base and 0 bases respectively, with 8 bases between them. This CDR3 region has 15 residues. The V gene's germline CDR1 is LGHDT and CDR2 YNNKEL (reference sequence). In nucleotides, the CDR3 is TGTGCCAGCAGCCAAGTACTGCGGAGCACAGATACGCAGTATTTT. Its translation: CASSQVLRSTDTQYF.

This clonotype turned up a few times. The gene calls are TRBV28 and TRBJ2-7; 10 nucleotides match TRBD1. Germline assignment: CDR1 MDHEN and CDR2 SYDVKM. The CDR3 consists of 13 residues. The CDR3 is CATINGQGGEQYF. The DNA for the CDR3 is TGTGCTACTATAAATGGACAGGGGGGAGAGCAGTACTTC.

On this clonotype: A much larger clonotype is one base distant, so this may be a read error. The chain carries TRBV10-3 and TRBJ2-5; no reliable D call. The CDR3 has 14 amino acids. Looked up from germline, CDR1 is ENHRY and CDR2 is SYGVKD. DNA for the CDR3: TGTGCCATCGGTGATATTAAGACGGGAGAGACCCAGTACTTC. Amino acid sequence: CAIGDIKTGETQYF.

The chain links TRBV7-9 to TRBJ2-1, with 14 bases identical to TRBD2. Per the germline V gene, CDR1 is SEHNR and CDR2 is FQNEAQ (reference sequence). V shed 3 bases, J shed 6 bases, and the junction held 4 bases outside the gene matches. This CDR3 contains 16 residues. The CDR3 DNA reads TGTGCCAGCAGCTTTCCGACTAGCGGGAGGGCCAATGAGCAGTTCTTC. Its protein is CASSFPTSGRANEQFF. The full variable domain, completed using reference TRBV7-9 and TRBJ2-1, is DTGVSQNPRHKITKRGQNVTFRCDPISEHNRLYWYRQTLGQGPEFLTYFQNEAQLEKSRLLSDRFSAERPKGSFSTLEIQRTEQGDSAMYLCASSFPTSGRANEQFFGPGTRLTVL.

The sample holds one count of this clonotype. The chain recombines TRBV4-3 with TRBJ2-7; 7 bases match TRBD1. CDR3 length: 15 residues. The trim removed 0 bases at V and 5 bases at J, leaving 7 bases unmatched. The germline V gene has CDR1 LGHNA and CDR2 YSLEER. The CDR3 protein is CASSQERRQGHEQYF. The CDR3 DNA sequence: TGCGCCAGCAGCCAAGAACGGAGACAGGGCCACGAGCAGTACTTC.

This clonotype was picked up many times. The chain has TRBV6-2 or TRBV6-3 and TRBJ2-2; 8 nucleotides match TRBD1. The V gene end was trimmed by 5 bases and the J gene end by 3 bases; junction bases not matched to a gene: 11. Germline V CDR1 and CDR2: MNHEY, SVGEGT. The CDR3 loop spans 17 amino acids. CDR3 residues: CASSPPQGARDTGELFF. In nucleotides, the CDR3 is TGTGCCAGCAGTCCCCCTCAGGGGGCAAGGGACACCGGGGAGCTGTTTTTT.

This clonotype was counted between two and nine times. V and J are TRBV29-1 and TRBJ2-2, with D unresolved. The CDR3 has 15 residues. CDR1 SQVTM and CDR2 ANQGSEA come from the germline V gene. V lost 0 bases and J 10 bases, leaving 18 bases between the germline ends. This CDR3 is CSVEDEDQRSSELFF. In DNA form, the CDR3 reads TGCAGCGTTGAAGATGAGGACCAAAGGTCCTCGGAGCTGTTTTTT.